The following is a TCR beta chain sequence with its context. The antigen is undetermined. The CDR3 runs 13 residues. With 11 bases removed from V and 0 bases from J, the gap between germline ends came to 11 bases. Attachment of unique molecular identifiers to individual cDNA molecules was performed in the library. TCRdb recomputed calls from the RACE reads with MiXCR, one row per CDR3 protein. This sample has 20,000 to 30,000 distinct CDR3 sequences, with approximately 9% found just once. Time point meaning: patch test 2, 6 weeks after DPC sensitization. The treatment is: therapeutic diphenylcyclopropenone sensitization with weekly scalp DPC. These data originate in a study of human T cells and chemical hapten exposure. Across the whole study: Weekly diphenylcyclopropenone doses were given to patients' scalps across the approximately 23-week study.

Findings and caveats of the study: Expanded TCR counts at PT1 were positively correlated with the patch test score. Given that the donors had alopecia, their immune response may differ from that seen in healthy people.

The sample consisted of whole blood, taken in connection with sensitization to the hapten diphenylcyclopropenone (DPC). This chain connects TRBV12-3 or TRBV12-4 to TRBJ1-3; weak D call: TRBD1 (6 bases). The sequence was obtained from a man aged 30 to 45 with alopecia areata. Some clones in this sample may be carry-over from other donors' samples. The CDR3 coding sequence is TGTGCCGTACAGGGTAACTCTGGAAACACCATATATTTT. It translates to CAVQGNSGNTIYF.